Shown below are 23 T cell receptor beta chains from a single sample sequenced in a study of blood T cell repertoires in COVID-19. This table comes from immunoSEQ multiplex PCR, and its TCRdb copy is limited to in-frame clones, with some not included. The data contain around 300,000 clones, approximately 91% of them singletons. Sequencing input: peripheral blood. The receptor set was obtained from a woman aged 40 to 49 who had recovered from COVID-19.

The chain joins TRBV7-8 to TRBJ2-5, with TRBD1 as a possible D gene (5 bases). Looked up from germline, CDR1 is SGHVS and CDR2 is FQNEAQ. The CDR3 has 14 residues. Trimming left V 1 base short and J 4 bases short, with 10 bases between. The chain's CDR3 is CASSLGGRGETQYF. CDR3 DNA sequence: TGTGCCAGCAGCTTAGGGGGAAGGGGAGAGACCCAGTACTTC.

The CDR3 region is CASSTGGTVEAFF. CDR3 sequence (DNA): TGTGCCAGTAGTACGGGGGGGACAGTTGAAGCTTTCTTT. V is TRBV19 and J is TRBJ1-1; 7 bases agree with TRBD1. The CDR3 spans 13 residues. Per germline, CDR1 LNHDA and CDR2 SQIVND (reference sequence). Unmatched junction bases numbered 6, after V lost 4 bases and J lost 7 bases. Variable domain in full (rest from reference TRBV19 and TRBJ1-1): DGGITQSPKYLFRKEGQNVTLSCEQNLNHDAMYWYRQDPGQGLRLIYYSQIVNDFQKGDIAEGYSVSREKKESFPLTVTSAQKNPTAFYLCASSTGGTVEAFFGQGTRLTVV.

The rearrangement joins TRBV11-3 to TRBJ2-7; 7 bases map to TRBD1. Germline V gene sequence: CDR1 SGHNT, CDR2 YENEEA. Trimming cost V 4 bases and J 5 bases; bases outside gene matches: 2. This CDR3 comprises 12 residues. The CDR3: CASSSQGDEQYF. CDR3 DNA: TGTGCCAGCAGCTCTCAGGGGGACGAGCAGTACTTC.

The gene calls are TRBV28 and TRBJ2-7; 7 nucleotides match TRBD1. Germline V gene data show CDR1 as MDHEN and CDR2 as SYDVKM. CDR3 length equals 14 residues. The trim removed 0 bases at V and 4 bases at J, leaving 3 bases unmatched. CDR3 DNA: TGTGCCAGCAGTTTATGGGACAGGACTTACGAGCAGTACTTC. The encoded protein is CASSLWDRTYEQYF.

The genes are TRBV3-1 (or the pseudogene TRBV3-2) and TRBJ2-5; TRBD2 matches at 14 bases. Germline trimming cut 4 bases from V and 5 bases from J; bases unmatched to any gene: 0. Germline assignment: CDR1 LGHDT and CDR2 YNNKEL (reference sequence). This CDR3 spans 14 amino acids. CDR3 region: CASSRLAGGETQYF. The CDR3 DNA reads TGTGCCAGCAGCCGACTAGCGGGAGGGGAGACCCAGTACTTC.

The rearrangement uses TRBV29-1 and TRBJ2-1; 7 bases match TRBD2. The CDR3 has 13 residues. The germline gives CDR1 SQVTM, CDR2 ANQGSEA. V was clipped by 4 bases and J by 5 bases; unmatched bases: 5. The chain's CDR3 is CSVGGTTNNEQFF. The DNA of the CDR3 is TGCAGCGTTGGCGGGACTACTAACAATGAGCAGTTCTTC.

In its sample, this clone was seen once. The rearrangement links TRBV27 to TRBJ2-5; 9 bases fit TRBD1. This CDR3 has 14 residues. V lost 6 bases to trimming and J lost 5 bases; unmatched junction nucleotides: 7. The germline V gene has CDR1 MNHEY and CDR2 SMNVEV (reference sequence). The CDR3 nucleotides read TGTGCCAGCAGCCGGGACAGGGTGGGCGAGACCCAGTACTTC. The encoded protein is CASSRDRVGETQYF.

The chain joins TRBV19 to TRBJ2-1, with TRBD2 identical over 15 bases. The CDR3 loop spans 16 amino acids. After removal of 4 bases from V and 6 bases from J, the junction contained 4 bases not matched to a gene. Germline CDR1 reads LNHDA; CDR2 reads SQIVND (reference sequence). This chain's CDR3 is CASSSGGLAGGNEQFF. DNA of the CDR3: TGTGCCAGTAGTAGTGGGGGACTAGCGGGAGGCAATGAGCAGTTCTTC.

The chain combines TRBV28 with TRBJ2-3, with a possible D match to TRBD2 (5 bases). V lost 10 bases and J lost 1, with 15 bases in between. This CDR3 has 14 amino acids. From germline, CDR1 is MDHEN and CDR2 SYDVKM. CDR3: CATQRRSGTDTQYF. Here the CDR3 DNA reads TGTGCCACCCAACGGAGGTCGGGCACAGATACGCAGTATTTT.

The rearrangement uses TRBV10-3 and TRBJ2-1, with TRBD2 matching over 13 bases. Germline CDR1 reads ENHRY; CDR2 reads SYGVKD. After removal of 0 bases from V and 14 bases from J, the junction contained 10 bases not matched to a gene. The length of the CDR3 is 16 residues. The chain's CDR3 is CAISESLGLAGEEEFF. In DNA form, the CDR3 reads TGTGCCATCAGTGAGTCCCTCGGACTAGCGGGAGAGGAGGAGTTCTTC.

V and J are TRBV29-1 and TRBJ2-5; TRBD1 matches 11 bases. J gave up 3 bases and V 4 bases, and 7 bases lay outside the gene matches. The V gene's germline CDR1 is SQVTM and CDR2 ANQGSEA. CDR3 length equals 15 residues. The CDR3 DNA follows: TGCAGCGTTGTCCGAGGGACAGGGGGAGAAGAGACCCAGTACTTC. Protein product: CSVVRGTGGEETQYF.

V usage is TRBV25-1 and J usage is TRBJ2-1; 12 positions agree with TRBD2. The CDR3 sequence is 16 residues long. CDR1 and CDR2 (germline): MGHDK, SYGVNS. The junction had 0 bases not matched to a gene; V was cut back by 3 bases and J by 0 bases. This CDR3 reads CASSETSGSSYNEQFF. DNA for the CDR3: TGTGCCAGCAGTGAGACTAGCGGGAGCTCCTACAATGAGCAGTTCTTC.

The rearrangement links TRBV6-5 to TRBJ1-1, with 7 bases that match TRBD1. CDR1 is MNHEY and CDR2 is SVGAGI in the germline V gene. The junction had 8 bases not matched to a gene; V was cut back by 6 bases and J by 4 bases. CDR3 size: 14 residues. The chain's CDR3 is CASSLRQGRTEAFF. In DNA form, the CDR3 reads TGTGCCAGCAGCCTCCGACAGGGTCGCACTGAAGCTTTCTTT.

The rearrangement uses TRBV9 and TRBJ2-1, with 9 bases matching TRBD2. CDR3 length equals 14 residues. V was clipped by 3 bases and J by 6 bases; unmatched bases: 4. CDR1 is SGDLS and CDR2 is YYNGEE in the germline V gene. The CDR3: CASSDGTSFNEQFF. The DNA of the CDR3 is TGTGCCAGCAGCGATGGGACTAGCTTCAATGAGCAGTTCTTC.

This rearrangement joins TRBV29-1 to TRBJ1-2; perhaps TRBD1 as D (6 bases). Germline CDR1 and CDR2: SQVTM and ANQGSEA. The CDR3 runs to 12 residues. V lost 7 bases and J 8 bases, leaving 17 bases between the germline ends. CDR3 residues: CSAKKQGQGYTF. CDR3 nucleotide sequence: TGCAGCGCCAAAAAACAGGGTCAAGGCTACACCTTC.

The V and J genes are TRBV12-2 and TRBJ2-6; TRBD1, as called in the table, went unchecked against the DNA. TRBV12-2 counts as a pseudogene. CDR3 length: 20 amino acids. CDR3 coding DNA: TGTGCAAGTCGCTTAGTAACGGACAGGGTCCCCCCCTCTGGGGCCAACGTCCTGACTTTC. Amino acid sequence: CASRLVTDRVPPSGANVLTF.

The chain is built from TRBV6-5 and TRBJ2-1; TRBD2 matches at 12 bases. Germline CDR1 is MNHEY and CDR2 is SVGAGI. This CDR3 has 15 amino acids. V trimming: 5 bases; J trimming: 8 bases; junction bases outside the gene matches: 7. CDR3 DNA sequence: TGTGCCAGCAGTCCCGGGACTAGCGGGTCTTATGAGCAGTTCTTC. Its protein product is CASSPGTSGSYEQFF.

The chain combines TRBV7-9 with TRBJ2-3, with a tentative D call TRBD2 (5 bases). The CDR3 has 15 residues. The ends were cut back, 4 bases at V and 0 bases at J, with 11 bases in the middle. Germline V gene sequence: CDR1 SEHNR, CDR2 FQNEAQ (reference sequence). CDR3: CASSSLSGSTDTQYF. In DNA form, the CDR3 reads TGTGCCAGCAGCTCGCTGAGCGGAAGCACAGATACGCAGTATTTT.

The chain employs TRBV4-2 and TRBJ2-7; 12 nucleotides line up with TRBD2. This CDR3 is built from 17 residues. In germline, CDR1 is LGHNA, CDR2 YNFKEQ. J was trimmed by 3 bases and V by 4 bases; bases with no gene match: 10. The CDR3 is CASSPSGTSGRIYEQYF. CDR3 DNA: TGTGCCAGCAGCCCTTCCGGGACTAGCGGGCGCATCTACGAGCAGTACTTC.

The gene calls are TRBV9 and TRBJ2-1; 8 bases fit TRBD2. This CDR3 is 15 amino acids long. V was pared by 5 bases and J by 5 bases, with 9 bases of the junction left unmatched. CDR1 SGDLS and CDR2 YYNGEE come from the germline V gene. For the CDR3, the DNA is TGTGCCAGCAGTCGACCCCTGGGACTAGACAATGAGCAGTTCTTC. Protein: CASSRPLGLDNEQFF.

The chain is built from TRBV7-9 and TRBJ1-6, with 12 bases fitting TRBD1. CDR1 and CDR2 (germline): SEHNR, FQNEAQ (reference sequence). The CDR3 covers 16 residues. Unmatched junction bases numbered 5, after V lost 6 bases and J lost 5 bases. The CDR3, as DNA: TGTGCCAGCAGAACCGGGACAGGGGGCGATAATTCACCCCTCCACTTT. Amino acids: CASRTGTGGDNSPLHF.

This rearrangement joins TRBV10-3 to TRBJ2-2; D is unresolved. This CDR3 contains 15 residues. Germline V gene sequence: CDR1 ENHRY, CDR2 SYGVKD. The V end lost 3 bases, the J end lost 4 bases, and 12 bases lay between the germline ends. This CDR3 reads CAISELPSTTGELFF. The CDR3 bases are TGTGCCATCAGTGAACTCCCCTCAACCACCGGGGAGCTGTTTTTT.

Only a few counts were recorded for this clone. The rearrangement uses TRBV6-2 or TRBV6-3 and TRBJ1-1, with 8 positions matching TRBD1. Trimming at V came to 6 bases and at J to 4 bases, leaving 7 bases not matched to a gene. Germline CDR1 is MNHEY and CDR2 is SVGEGT. CDR3 length equals 14 residues. The CDR3 spells CASSFTTGGTEAFF. The CDR3 region has the DNA TGTGCCAGCAGCTTTACAACAGGGGGCACTGAAGCTTTCTTT.